A selection of T cell receptor beta chains follows, all from one sample in a study of T cells in Graves' hyperthyroidism and ophthalmopathy. TCRdb recomputed calls from the multiplex PCR reads with MiXCR, one row per CDR3 protein. This table holds 550,000 to 850,000 distinct CDR3 sequences, under 20% found once. The sequencing input was blood. The source of these receptors is a woman between 45 and 60 years old with Graves' hyperthyroidism that later progressed to Graves' ophthalmopathy. The CDR3 runs from the conserved cysteine through the conserved F or W. D genes are given only for firm matches. Clone size is stated in some rows and not others, as once, few, many or a class when expanded.

clone_size: NA; j_call: TRBJ1-2; d_call: NA; v_call: TRBV15; cdr3_aa: CATSRDRGGRVYGYTF; cdr3_nt: TGTGCCACCAGCAGAGATCGCGGGGGCAGGGTTTATGGCTACACCTTC
clone_size: few; j_call: TRBJ1-6; d_call: TRBD1; v_call: TRBV25-1; cdr3_aa: CASSEPTGEGSPLHF; cdr3_nt: TGTGCCAGCAGTGAGCCGACAGGGGAAGGTTCACCCCTCCACTTT
clone_size: NA; j_call: TRBJ1-1; d_call: NA; v_call: TRBV12-3/TRBV12-4; cdr3_aa: CASSLPPGVGAFF; cdr3_nt: TGTGCCAGCAGTTTACCCCCCGGGGTGGGAGCTTTCTTT
clone_size: many; j_call: TRBJ1-2; d_call: NA; v_call: TRBV30; cdr3_aa: CAWSHDTRYGYTF; cdr3_nt: TGTGCCTGGAGTCATGACACCCGTTATGGCTACACCTTC
clone_size: NA; j_call: TRBJ1-6; d_call: TRBD1; v_call: TRBV12-3/TRBV12-4; cdr3_aa: CASSLRGQKRNSPLHF; cdr3_nt: TGTGCCAGCAGTTTGCGGGGACAGAAGAGAAATTCACCCCTCCACTTT
clone_size: many; j_call: TRBJ2-3; d_call: NA; v_call: TRBV5-1; cdr3_aa: CASSLPSTDTQYF; cdr3_nt: TGTGCCAGCAGCCTACCTAGCACAGATACGCAGTATTTT
clone_size: many; j_call: TRBJ1-1; d_call: TRBD1; v_call: TRBV20-1; cdr3_aa: CSVPGQLNTEAFF; cdr3_nt: TGCAGTGTACCGGGACAGCTGAACACTGAAGCTTTCTTT
clone_size: many; j_call: TRBJ2-5; d_call: NA; v_call: TRBV2; cdr3_aa: CASNHAGLMQETQYF; cdr3_nt: TGTGCCAGCAACCACGCGGGACTGATGCAAGAGACCCAGTACTTC
clone_size: many; j_call: TRBJ1-1; d_call: NA; v_call: TRBV12-3/TRBV12-4; cdr3_aa: CASTPAWLNTEAFF; cdr3_nt: TGTGCCAGCACGCCTGCTTGGTTAAACACTGAAGCTTTCTTT
clone_size: few; j_call: TRBJ1-4; d_call: NA; v_call: TRBV7-9; cdr3_aa: CASSLAPTNEKLFF; cdr3_nt: TGTGCCAGCAGCTTAGCTCCAACTAATGAAAAACTGTTTTTT
clone_size: few; j_call: TRBJ2-5; d_call: NA; v_call: TRBV5-1; cdr3_aa: CASSLPSDTQYF; cdr3_nt: TGCGCCAGCAGCTTACCATCAGACACCCAGTACTTC
clone_size: few; j_call: TRBJ2-3; d_call: NA; v_call: TRBV29-1; cdr3_aa: CSVDGTTDTQYF; cdr3_nt: TGCAGCGTTGATGGCACCACAGATACGCAGTATTTT
clone_size: NA; j_call: TRBJ2-7; d_call: NA; v_call: TRBV29-1; cdr3_aa: CSVEDGQPYEQYF; cdr3_nt: TGCAGCGTTGAAGATGGGCAGCCCTACGAGCAGTACTTC
clone_size: few; j_call: TRBJ1-1; d_call: TRBD1; v_call: TRBV7-9; cdr3_aa: CASSLGQGANTGAFF; cdr3_nt: TGTGCCAGCAGCTTGGGCCAGGGGGCGAACACTGGAGCTTTCTTT
clone_size: few; j_call: TRBJ2-7; d_call: NA; v_call: TRBV4-1; cdr3_aa: CASSQVNRMAYEQYF; cdr3_nt: TGCGCCAGCAGCCAAGTGAATCGGATGGCCTACGAGCAGTACTTC
clone_size: few; j_call: TRBJ2-1; d_call: TRBD2; v_call: TRBV29-1; cdr3_aa: CSVVRLAGALKGNNEQFF; cdr3_nt: TGCAGCGTTGTCCGACTAGCGGGGGCTCTTAAGGGGAACAATGAGCAGTTCTTC
clone_size: many; j_call: TRBJ2-7; d_call: NA; v_call: TRBV12-3/TRBV12-4; cdr3_aa: CASTPFGVGQGISYEQYF; cdr3_nt: TGTGCCAGCACCCCCTTTGGTGTTGGTCAGGGGATATCCTACGAGCAGTACTTC
clone_size: NA; j_call: TRBJ2-5; d_call: NA; v_call: TRBV5-6; cdr3_aa: CASSSHVALAGETQYF; cdr3_nt: TGTGCCAGCAGCTCACACGTCGCACTAGCCGGAGAGACCCAGTACTTC
clone_size: many; j_call: TRBJ1-5; d_call: TRBD1; v_call: TRBV12-3/TRBV12-4; cdr3_aa: CASSSDRGPQPQHF; cdr3_nt: TGTGCCAGCAGTTCAGACAGGGGGCCTCAGCCCCAGCATTTT
clone_size: many; j_call: TRBJ1-1; d_call: NA; v_call: TRBV11-2; cdr3_aa: CASSSAPPGGNTEAFF; cdr3_nt: TGTGCCAGCAGCTCAGCCCCCCCTGGGGGGAACACTGAAGCTTTCTTT
clone_size: many; j_call: TRBJ2-7; d_call: TRBD2; v_call: TRBV20-1; cdr3_aa: CSARGSTSGGGEQYF; cdr3_nt: TGCAGTGCTAGAGGATCGACTAGCGGGGGAGGCGAGCAGTACTTC
clone_size: few; j_call: TRBJ1-1; d_call: NA; v_call: TRBV15; cdr3_aa: CATSRGAGMNTEAFF; cdr3_nt: TGTGCCACCAGCAGAGGAGCAGGGATGAACACTGAAGCTTTCTTT
clone_size: NA; j_call: TRBJ2-7; d_call: NA; v_call: TRBV2; cdr3_aa: CANQRQTSYEQYF; cdr3_nt: TGTGCCAACCAGAGGCAGACTTCCTACGAGCAGTACTTC
clone_size: many; j_call: TRBJ2-1; d_call: TRBD2; v_call: TRBV5-1; cdr3_aa: CASSDGTSGAYNEQFF; cdr3_nt: TGCGCCAGCAGCGACGGGACTAGCGGGGCTTACAATGAGCAGTTCTTC
clone_size: NA; j_call: TRBJ1-5; d_call: NA; v_call: TRBV11-2; cdr3_aa: CASSLPGRSQPQHF; cdr3_nt: TGTGCCAGCAGCTTACCGGGGAGGAGTCAGCCCCAGCATTTT